This T cell receptor beta chain derives from a study of shared clonotypes between healthy human individuals. Study-level information: Donors were a couple of women and three men aged 18 to 49.

Concerning this clone itself: Its target is not known.

Overall study findings and caveats: A reduction in generation probabilities was seen for non-shared clonotypes relative to those shared by all four donors. Naive subsets generally had larger estimated richness than memory subsets.

CD8 cells regarded as naive lacked CD45RO, were positively chosen for CCR7, and omitted terminally differentiated effector memory CD45RA+ cells. Several immunoSEQ 96-well plates shared each subset's DNA, each plate a replicate. Sequenced by immunoSEQ multiplex PCR; TCRdb stores in-frame clones only, minus some. Of about 870,000 clones listed, roughly 92% are singletons. CDR3 length: 14 residues. V was trimmed by 5 bases and J by 5 bases, leaving 16 bases between them. Germline V lookup: CDR1 SGHTA, CDR2 FQGNSA. This receptor was taken from a young man in good health. This sequence joins TRBV7-2 and TRBJ2-7, with D unresolved. Sequenced material: naive CD8+ T cells sorted from blood. The CDR3 nucleotides read TGTGCCAGCAGCCCAGGACGGATAGGGCACGAGCAGTACTTC. As protein: CASSPGRIGHEQYF.